A single sample gave rise to the 24 T cell receptor beta chains below, sequenced in a study of cytotoxic CD8 clonotypes in ibrutinib-treated CLL. Generated by immunoSEQ multiplex PCR, the TCRdb table keeps only in-frame clones and is missing some. The sample shows about 160,000 clones, about 84% of them seen only once. This specimen consisted of PBMCs, obtained after 24 months of ibrutinib treatment. These receptor sequences come from a human donor with chronic lymphocytic leukemia.

This rearrangement joins TRBV19 to TRBJ1-2, with D possibly matching TRBD1 (6 bases). The V end was cut by 4 bases, the J end by 3 bases, with 9 bases between. Germline V CDR1 and CDR2: LNHDA, SQIVND (reference sequence). This CDR3 contains 13 residues. This chain's CDR3 is CASSTGQYYGYTF. The DNA for the CDR3 is TGTGCCAGTAGTACTGGACAGTACTATGGCTACACCTTC.

V usage is TRBV7-3 and J usage is TRBJ2-1; possibly TRBD1 for D (6 bases). The germline gives CDR1 SGHTA, CDR2 FQGTGA. V lost 7 bases and J 8 bases, leaving 12 bases between the germline ends. This CDR3 region has 12 residues. CDR3 bases: TGTGCCAGCAACGACCCAGGGGATGAGCAGTTCTTC. Its translation: CASNDPGDEQFF. The full variable domain, completed using reference TRBV7-3 and TRBJ2-1, is GAGVSQTPSNKVTEKGKYVELRCDPISGHTALYWYRQSLGQGPEFLIYFQGTGAADDSGLPNDRFFAVRPEGSVSTLKIQRTERGDSAVYLCASNDPGDEQFFGPGTRLTVL.

V gene TRBV7-2 combines with J gene TRBJ2-7; D gene unclear. V was pared by 5 bases and J by 6 bases, with 14 bases between. Germline V gene sequence: CDR1 SGHTA, CDR2 FQGNSA. The CDR3 length is 13 residues. This chain's CDR3 is CASSVPPQSEQYF. DNA for the CDR3: TGTGCCAGCAGCGTTCCCCCGCAGTCCGAGCAGTACTTC.

The V call is TRBV7-3, the J call TRBJ2-1, with 7 bases fitting TRBD2. Germline CDR1 is SGHTA and CDR2 is FQGTGA. The V gene end was trimmed by 5 bases and the J gene end by 7 bases; junction bases not matched to a gene: 5. This CDR3 has 13 residues. CDR3: CASSRDSGNEQFF. CDR3 DNA: TGTGCCAGCAGCCGTGATAGCGGGAATGAGCAGTTCTTC. Based on the CDR3 plus reference TRBV7-3 and TRBJ2-1, the full variable domain is GAGVSQTPSNKVTEKGKYVELRCDPISGHTALYWYRQSLGQGPEFLIYFQGTGAADDSGLPNDRFFAVRPEGSVSTLKIQRTERGDSAVYLCASSRDSGNEQFFGPGTRLTVL.

This clone has only a few counts. The genes are TRBV5-5 and TRBJ1-5, with D unresolved. The ends were cut back, 0 bases at V and 0 bases at J, with 7 bases in the middle. CDR3 size: 15 residues. Germline lookup yields CDR1 SGHKS and CDR2 YYEKEE (reference sequence). The CDR3 DNA reads TGTGCCAGCAGCTTGGCTCCGGATAGCAATCAGCCCCAGCATTTT. This sequence encodes CASSLAPDSNQPQHF.

This chain uses TRBV6-5 with TRBJ1-1; possibly TRBD1 for D (5 bases). The CDR3 sequence is 15 residues long. Per the germline V gene, CDR1 is MNHEY and CDR2 is SVGAGI. The V and J ends lost 4 bases and 3 bases respectively, with 15 bases between them. The CDR3 nucleotides are TGTGCCAGCAGTTGGGGCTCCCCGTCGGACACTGAAGCTTTCTTT. Translating gives CASSWGSPSDTEAFF.

The chain links TRBV9 to TRBJ2-7; 14 nucleotides agree with TRBD2. The CDR3 is 15 residues long. V lost 7 bases and J lost 1; bases outside the gene matches: 4. CDR1 is SGDLS, CDR2 YYNGEE, per germline. CDR3 bases: TGTGCCAGCGCCAGACTAGCGGGAGGGTCCTACGAGCAGTACTTC. Its translation is CASARLAGGSYEQYF.

The chain is built from TRBV19 and TRBJ1-2, with D hard to call. The ends were cut back, 0 bases at V and 1 base at J, with 9 bases in the middle. The length of the CDR3 is 15 residues. Per the germline V gene, CDR1 is LNHDA and CDR2 is SQIVND (reference sequence). DNA of the CDR3: TGTGCCAGTAGTATAGATCAAACGGTTAACTATGGCTACACCTTC. This gives the protein CASSIDQTVNYGYTF.

J is TRBJ1-1 and V is TRBV19; D ambiguous. Germline CDR1 is LNHDA and CDR2 is SQIVND (reference sequence). The CDR3 spans 13 residues. V lost 6 bases, J lost 4 bases, and 12 bases lay in between. The CDR3 bases are TGTGCCAGTAGCTTGGTTGGACGCACTGAAGCTTTCTTT. It yields the protein CASSLVGRTEAFF.

The chain carries TRBV5-1 and TRBJ2-1; tentatively, D is TRBD2 (5 bases). V lost 4 bases, J lost 0 bases, and 14 bases lay in between. The CDR3 consists of 16 residues. Germline CDR1 reads SGHRS; CDR2 reads YFSETQ. The CDR3 sequence: CASSGITDFSYNEQFF. CDR3 bases: TGCGCCAGCAGCGGAATCACGGACTTCTCCTACAATGAGCAGTTCTTC.

The chain employs TRBV2 and TRBJ1-2, with D perhaps matching TRBD1 (6 bases). CDR3 length: 13 amino acids. Trimming cost V 11 bases and J 8 bases, with 21 bases left between them. Per germline, CDR1 SNHLY and CDR2 FYNNEI. CDR3 nucleotide sequence: TGTGCCGCCTATTTGGGGGGCGTTCACGGCTACACCTTC. Amino acid sequence: CAAYLGGVHGYTF. Full variable domain (outside the CDR3, taken from reference TRBV2 and TRBJ1-2): EPEVTQTPSHQVTQMGQEVILRCVPISNHLYFYWYRQILGQKVEFLVSFYNNEISEKSEIFDDQFSVERPDGSNFTLKIRSTKLEDSAMYFCAAYLGGVHGYTFGSGTRLTVV.

The chain recombines TRBV11-3 with TRBJ2-2, with D unresolved. Trimming shortened V by 2 bases and J by 4 bases, and 8 bases separated the two germline ends. Germline V gene lookup returns CDR1 SGHNT and CDR2 YENEEA. CDR3 length: 14 amino acids. CDR3 sequence (DNA): TGTGCCAGCAGCTTATGGCAAGGCACCGGGGAGCTGTTTTTT. Translating it yields CASSLWQGTGELFF.

The chain couples TRBV6-5 to TRBJ1-2; D is undetermined. The V and J ends lost 7 bases and 4 bases respectively, with 19 bases between them. In germline, CDR1 is MNHEY, CDR2 SVGAGI. This CDR3 region has 15 residues. As DNA, the CDR3 is TGTGCCAGCATTAAGGCCGAAGGTCCCGTCTATGGCTACACCTTC. It is translated as CASIKAEGPVYGYTF.

The sample holds many counts of this clone. This chain joins TRBV27 and TRBJ1-6; the D gene is possibly TRBD1 (5 bases). The V and J ends lost 6 bases and 5 bases respectively, with 11 bases between them. CDR1 is MNHEY and CDR2 is SMNVEV in the germline V gene (reference sequence). This CDR3 has 14 amino acids. CDR3 amino acids: CASRLGGHNSPLHF. DNA for the CDR3: TGTGCCAGCAGGCTGGGGGGACATAATTCACCCCTCCACTTT.

V usage is TRBV7-9 and J usage is TRBJ2-7; D uncertain. V lost 1 base and J lost 3, with 13 bases in between. The germline CDR1 and CDR2 sequences are SEHNR and FQNEAQ (reference sequence). The CDR3 has 15 amino acids. Written as DNA, the CDR3 is TGTGCCAGCAGCTTAGGCCGTTTGGGTTTCTACGAGCAGTACTTC. Residues: CASSLGRLGFYEQYF.

This clone was detected only a few times. The J gene is TRBJ1-2, the V gene TRBV28, with 11 bases that match TRBD1. Germline assignment: CDR1 MDHEN and CDR2 SYDVKM. V dropped 7 bases and J dropped 8; count of bases not matched to a gene: 21. CDR3 size: 18 residues. Written as DNA, the CDR3 is TGTGCCAGCACCTTCGCCGGGACAGGGGGTTCTCGGGCGAAGGGCTACACCTTC. Its protein product is CASTFAGTGGSRAKGYTF.

The V and J genes are TRBV2 and TRBJ1-4; no firm D call. The CDR3 contains 14 residues. The V gene lost 4 bases and the J gene lost 4 bases, with 10 bases spanning the gap. Germline V gene lookup returns CDR1 SNHLY and CDR2 FYNNEI. The CDR3, as DNA: TGTGCCAGCAGTGCAATAGCTTATAATGAAAAACTGTTTTTT. Translation: CASSAIAYNEKLFF.

The chain is built from TRBV30 and TRBJ2-5, with no clear D. Germline loops: CDR1 GTSNPN, CDR2 SVGIG (reference sequence). The CDR3 loop spans 15 amino acids. Between the trimmed V and J ends, which lost 0 bases and 5 bases, there was a span of 16 bases. Here the CDR3 reads CAWSVPPGSGETQYF. The CDR3 DNA follows: TGTGCCTGGAGTGTACCACCTGGATCCGGGGAGACCCAGTACTTC.

V and J are TRBV27 and TRBJ1-1; 7 bases align to TRBD1. CDR1 MNHEY and CDR2 SMNVEV come from the germline V gene (reference sequence). The junction had 4 bases not matched to a gene; V was cut back by 6 bases and J by 0 bases. The CDR3 length is 14 residues. For the CDR3, the DNA is TGTGCCAGCAGCCCAGACAGGGTGAACACTGAAGCTTTCTTT. Translated, it gives CASSPDRVNTEAFF.

This chain links TRBV30 with TRBJ2-7; 10 bases line up with TRBD2. V was pared by 3 bases and J by 7 bases, with 12 bases of the junction left unmatched. CDR1 and CDR2 (germline): GTSNPN, SVGIG (reference sequence). The CDR3 runs 15 residues. CDR3 sequence: CAWSPTSGALREQYF. The CDR3, as DNA: TGTGCCTGGAGCCCTACTAGCGGGGCCCTTCGGGAGCAGTACTTC.

The J gene is TRBJ1-1, the V gene TRBV5-5; TRBD1 matches at 7 bases. Germline CDR1 and CDR2: SGHKS and YYEKEE (reference sequence). The trim removed 10 bases at V and 7 bases at J, leaving 7 bases unmatched. CDR3 length equals 11 residues. In DNA form, the CDR3 reads TGTGCCGGTCCAGGGGGAAATGAAGCTTTCTTT. This gives the protein CAGPGGNEAFF.

The chain uses TRBV7-9 and TRBJ2-1, with D possibly TRBD2 on 5 matching bases. Germline-derived CDR1 and CDR2 are SEHNR and FQNEAQ (reference sequence). The V and J ends lost 2 bases and 9 bases respectively, with 8 bases between them. CDR3 length equals 12 residues. The CDR3 region is CASSLNGIEQFF. Written as DNA, the CDR3 is TGTGCCAGCAGCTTAAACGGGATTGAGCAGTTCTTC.

This chain connects TRBV7-9 to TRBJ1-1; D not resolved. Germline loops: CDR1 SEHNR, CDR2 FQNEAQ (reference sequence). The V end was cut by 1 base, the J end by 5 bases, with 20 bases between. The CDR3 sequence is 17 residues long. CDR3 coding DNA: TGTGCCAGCAGCTTAGATGCCCAGACTCTCCCTGGGACTGAAGCTTTCTTT. It specifies CASSLDAQTLPGTEAFF.

The gene calls are TRBV5-1 and TRBJ2-5, with D possibly TRBD2 on 6 matching bases. The CDR3 is 14 amino acids. With 0 bases removed from V and 5 bases from J, the gap between germline ends came to 11 bases. CDR1 and CDR2 from the germline V gene are SGHRS and YFSETQ. CDR3 sequence (DNA): TGCGCCAGCAGCTTGGTGGGGGGTCGGGAGACCCAGTACTTC. It specifies CASSLVGGRETQYF.